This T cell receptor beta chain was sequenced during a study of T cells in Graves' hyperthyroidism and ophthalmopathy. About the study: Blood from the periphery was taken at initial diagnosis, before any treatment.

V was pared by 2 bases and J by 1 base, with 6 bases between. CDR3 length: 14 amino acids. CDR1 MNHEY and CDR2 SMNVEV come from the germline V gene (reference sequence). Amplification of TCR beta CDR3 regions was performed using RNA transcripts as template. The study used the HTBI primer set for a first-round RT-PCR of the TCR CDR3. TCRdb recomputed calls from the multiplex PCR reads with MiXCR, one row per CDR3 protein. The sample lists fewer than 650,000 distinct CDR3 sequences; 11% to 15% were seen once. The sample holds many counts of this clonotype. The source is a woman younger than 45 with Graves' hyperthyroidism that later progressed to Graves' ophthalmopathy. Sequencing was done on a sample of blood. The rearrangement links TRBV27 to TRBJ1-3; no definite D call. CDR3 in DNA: TGTGCCAGCAGTTTAAGCGCTTCTGGAAACACCATATATTTT. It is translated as CASSLSASGNTIYF.